The clone carrying this T cell receptor (beta chain) has at least ten counts. This specimen belongs to a study of blood T cell repertoires in COVID-19. Study summary: Whether acute or convalescent, the COVID-19 samples came from the United States, Italy and Spain.

Authors' methods: Estimated nucleated cell counts came from reference gene primer amplification. Assay used: immunoSEQ multiplex PCR; TCRdb lists only in-frame clones, some missing. V, J and clone size were drawn from that table, and D and trimming were deduced from the DNA. The sample includes fewer than 85,000 clones, 70% to 90% of them seen just once. Germline lookup yields CDR1 LGHDT and CDR2 YNNKEL (reference sequence). CDR3 length: 14 amino acids. V gave up 5 bases and J gave up 1 base; unmatched junction bases: 4. The J gene is TRBJ1-1, the V gene TRBV3-1 (or the pseudogene TRBV3-2), with 7 positions matching TRBD1. The sequencing input was peripheral blood. The TCR was taken from a woman in her sixties with acute or convalescent COVID-19. The CDR3 reads CASSVRDRNTEAFF. As DNA, the CDR3 is TGTGCCAGCAGCGTCCGGGACAGGAACACTGAAGCTTTCTTT.